This T cell receptor (beta chain) was identified in a study of shared clonotypes between healthy human individuals. The repertoire was sequenced with immunoSEQ multiplex PCR; TCRdb's copy has only in-frame clones and lacks some. The table shows approximately 980,000 clones, with 76% occurring only once. This TCR was sampled from a man aged 18 to 35 in good health. The sample taken for sequencing was memory CD4+ T cells sorted from blood. Regarding subset: CD45RA-negative fraction.

CDR3 DNA sequence: TGCGCCAGCAGCCAAGGAGGCGTGAACTATGGCTACACCTTC. The encoded protein is CASSQGGVNYGYTF. The chain recombines TRBV4-3 with TRBJ1-2, with D unclear. V lost 1 base to trimming and J lost 2 bases, with 8 bases between them. CDR1 and CDR2 from the germline V gene are LGHNA and YSLEER. The CDR3 extends over 14 amino acids.